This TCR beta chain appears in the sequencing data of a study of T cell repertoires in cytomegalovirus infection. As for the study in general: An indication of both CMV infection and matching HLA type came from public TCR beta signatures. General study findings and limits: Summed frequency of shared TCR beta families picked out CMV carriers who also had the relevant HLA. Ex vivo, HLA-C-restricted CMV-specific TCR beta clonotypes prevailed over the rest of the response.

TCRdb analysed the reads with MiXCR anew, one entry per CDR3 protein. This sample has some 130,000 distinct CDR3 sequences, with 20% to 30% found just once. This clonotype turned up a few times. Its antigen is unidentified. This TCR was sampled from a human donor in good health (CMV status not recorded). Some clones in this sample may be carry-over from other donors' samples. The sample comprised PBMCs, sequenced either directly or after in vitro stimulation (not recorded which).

The chain's CDR3 is CASSLTGFAGAGKTQYF. The DNA for the CDR3 is TGTGCCAGCAGCTTAACAGGATTCGCGGGAGCGGGGAAGACCCAGTACTTC. The chain couples TRBV7-8 to TRBJ2-5, with 7 nucleotides matching TRBD2. This CDR3 is built from 17 residues. Unmatched junction bases numbered 15, after V lost 2 bases and J lost 6 bases. From germline, CDR1 is SGHVS and CDR2 FQNEAQ. The variable domain in full, with the rest retrieved from reference TRBV7-8 and TRBJ2-5, is GAGVSQSPRYKVAKRGQDVALRCDPISGHVSLFWYQQALGQGPEFLTYFQNEAQLDKSGLPSDRFFAERPEGSVSTLKIQRTQQEDSAVYLCASSLTGFAGAGKTQYFGPGTRLLVL.